These 15 T cell receptor beta chains came from one sample sequenced in a study of early T cells in non-severe SARS-CoV-2 infection. Each CDR3 protein is one row after TCRdb ran MiXCR on the 5' RACE reads. The sample has approximately 22,000 distinct CDR3 sequences, roughly 4.4% seen once. Sequenced material: whole blood. The receptors originated from an adult who was a healthcare worker with PCR-confirmed SARS-CoV-2 infection or an uninfected control (not recorded which).

By share, this clonotype ranks as medium-sized. V is TRBV6-2 or TRBV6-3 and J is TRBJ1-5; 8 nucleotides agree with TRBD1. Trimming at V came to 6 bases and at J to 6 bases, leaving 4 bases not matched to a gene. Germline CDR1 MNHEY, CDR2 SVGEGT. There are 13 residues in the CDR3. In DNA form, the CDR3 reads TGTGCCAGCAGCCACAGGGGGTTTCAGCCCCAGCATTTT. Encoded protein: CASSHRGFQPQHF.

In its sample, this clonotype was seen a few times. This CDR3 reads CASSLEETQYF. CDR3 bases: TGTGCCAGCAGTTTAGAAGAGACCCAGTACTTC. This rearrangement joins TRBV12-3 or TRBV12-4 to TRBJ2-5; D uncertain. This CDR3 region has 11 residues. Trimming took off 1 base at V and 3 bases at J, with 0 bases between the two ends.

This clonotype was detected many times. The chain uses TRBV5-1 and TRBJ2-7; D is possibly TRBD2 (5 bases). The CDR3 is 14 amino acids. Germline CDR1 reads SGHRS; CDR2 reads YFSETQ. V lost 1 base and J 2 bases, leaving 10 bases between the germline ends. The CDR3 here is CASSLYGKTYEQYF. The CDR3, as DNA: TGCGCCAGCAGCTTGTACGGGAAAACCTACGAGCAGTACTTC.

In this sample, this clonotype turned up many times. This rearrangement joins TRBV5-1 to TRBJ1-1; TRBD1 matches at 8 bases. Germline values: CDR1 SGHRS, CDR2 YFSETQ. Trimming removed 4 bases from V and 3 bases from J; junction bases left unmatched: 5. The CDR3 is 14 amino acids. The CDR3 nucleotides read TGCGCCAGCAGCCGCTCGACAGGGGACACTGAAGCTTTCTTT. The encoded protein is CASSRSTGDTEAFF.

This clonotype was detected many times. The genes are TRBV19 and TRBJ1-2; the D gene is possibly TRBD1 (6 bases). Germline assignment: CDR1 LNHDA and CDR2 SQIVND (reference sequence). V lost 3 bases and J lost 8, with 19 bases in between. This CDR3 is 15 amino acids long. The DNA for the CDR3 is TGTGCCAGTAGTATGGGGAACAGGGAAGGCGAAGGCTACACCTTC. Its protein is CASSMGNREGEGYTF.

This clonotype was counted many times. The CDR3 bases are TGTGCCAGCAGCTTCAGGCCAGGCAATACGAACACCGGGGAGCTGTTTTTT. Amino acid sequence: CASSFRPGNTNTGELFF. The gene calls are TRBV7-9 and TRBJ2-2; D not resolved. This CDR3 has 17 amino acids. CDR1 is SEHNR and CDR2 is FQNEAQ in the germline V gene (reference sequence). V gave up 3 bases and J gave up 0 bases, with 14 bases separating them.

By share, this clonotype ranks as medium-sized. The rearrangement links TRBV4-3 to TRBJ1-3, with D uncertain. V lost 3 bases to trimming and J lost 0 bases, with 9 bases between them. Looked up from germline, CDR1 is LGHNA and CDR2 is YSLEER. The CDR3 totals 15 residues. CDR3 in amino acids: CASSQGLHSGNTIYF. For the CDR3, the DNA is TGCGCCAGCAGCCAGGGTTTACACTCTGGAAACACCATATATTTT.

Many counts were recorded for this clonotype. The rearrangement links TRBV20-1 to TRBJ2-2, with 10 bases aligning to TRBD2. J gave up 7 bases and V 1 base, and 15 bases lay outside the gene matches. CDR1 is DFQATT, CDR2 SNEGSKA, per germline (reference sequence). The CDR3 has 18 residues. The CDR3 loop reads CSARGLLGSGRGVGELFF. DNA for the CDR3: TGCAGTGCTAGAGGCCTCCTTGGGAGCGGGAGGGGTGTCGGGGAGCTGTTTTTT.

This clonotype was observed at least ten times. The genes are TRBV20-1 and TRBJ2-7, with 7 bases identical to TRBD2. Germline CDR1 reads DFQATT; CDR2 reads SNEGSKA (reference sequence). V dropped 5 bases and J dropped 1; count of bases not matched to a gene: 5. This CDR3 is built from 13 residues. The CDR3 reads CSASGTTSYEQYF. The CDR3 bases are TGCAGTGCTTCCGGGACTACATCCTACGAGCAGTACTTC.

The table lists this clonotype with many counts. The CDR3 DNA sequence: TGCAGTGCTATAATAGCGGGAGGGCTCTACAATGAGCAGTTCTTC. This translates into CSAIIAGGLYNEQFF. The chain has TRBV20-1 and TRBJ2-1, with 11 nucleotides matching TRBD2. J lost 3 bases, V lost 4 bases, and 5 bases had no gene match. Germline V gene lookup returns CDR1 DFQATT and CDR2 SNEGSKA (reference sequence). The CDR3 sequence is 15 residues long.

There are many counts of this clonotype. Because the CDR3's place on the DNA is in doubt, the DNA is left out and the CDR3 is given as listed by TCRdb. The J gene is TRBJ1-4, the V gene TRBV21-1; TRBD1 was called by the table and not checked on the DNA. TRBV21-1 constitutes a pseudogene. The CDR3 is 12 amino acids long, termini counted. CDR3: CATGQKTENCFF.

This clonotype was seen repeatedly, ten times or more. The rearrangement uses TRBV4-1 and TRBJ2-7, with 7 bases aligning to TRBD1. The germline V gene encodes CDR1 MGHRA and CDR2 YSYEKL. The trim removed 4 bases at V and 5 bases at J, leaving 5 bases unmatched. This CDR3 spans 13 amino acids. CDR3 nucleotides: TGCGCCAGCAGCCCCCTTGACAGGGACGAGCAGTACTTC. Its protein product is CASSPLDRDEQYF.

This clonotype has at least ten counts. V usage is TRBV12-3 or TRBV12-4 and J usage is TRBJ2-7, with 8 bases fitting TRBD2. Trimming at V came to 6 bases and at J to 5 bases, leaving 12 bases not matched to a gene. The CDR3 is 15 amino acids. CDR3 in amino acids: CASSSVAGNRDEQYF. CDR3 bases: TGTGCCAGCAGCTCAGTAGCGGGAAATCGAGACGAGCAGTACTTC.

In this sample, this clonotype turned up a few times. The V gene is TRBV20-1, the J gene TRBJ2-5; possible D gene TRBD2, 6 bases. The CDR3 has 13 amino acids. CDR1 is DFQATT and CDR2 is SNEGSKA in the germline V gene (reference sequence). Trimming stripped 7 bases from V and 5 bases from J, with 17 bases between. The CDR3 spells CSGTDYNLETQYF. CDR3 DNA: TGCAGTGGGACGGACTATAACCTTGAGACCCAGTACTTC.

This clonotype was detected many times. V is TRBV20-1 and J is TRBJ2-7; TRBD1 agrees at 11 bases. V was clipped by 6 bases and J by 2 bases; unmatched bases: 6. Germline V gives CDR1 DFQATT, CDR2 SNEGSKA (reference sequence). The CDR3 spans 14 residues. The DNA of the CDR3 is TGCAGTGCCACCGGGACAGGGGGGACCTACGAGCAGTACTTC. As protein: CSATGTGGTYEQYF.